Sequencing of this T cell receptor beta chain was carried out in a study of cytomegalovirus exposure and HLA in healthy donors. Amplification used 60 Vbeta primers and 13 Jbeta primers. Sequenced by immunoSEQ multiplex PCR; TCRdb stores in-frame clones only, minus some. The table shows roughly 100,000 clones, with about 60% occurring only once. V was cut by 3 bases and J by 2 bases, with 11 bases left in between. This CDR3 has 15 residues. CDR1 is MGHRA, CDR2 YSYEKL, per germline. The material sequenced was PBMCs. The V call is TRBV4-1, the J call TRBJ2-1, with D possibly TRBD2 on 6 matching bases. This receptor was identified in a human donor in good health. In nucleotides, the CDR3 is TGCGCCAGCAGCCAGGCGGGACCTGCCTACAATGAGCAGTTCTTC. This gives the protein CASSQAGPAYNEQFF.